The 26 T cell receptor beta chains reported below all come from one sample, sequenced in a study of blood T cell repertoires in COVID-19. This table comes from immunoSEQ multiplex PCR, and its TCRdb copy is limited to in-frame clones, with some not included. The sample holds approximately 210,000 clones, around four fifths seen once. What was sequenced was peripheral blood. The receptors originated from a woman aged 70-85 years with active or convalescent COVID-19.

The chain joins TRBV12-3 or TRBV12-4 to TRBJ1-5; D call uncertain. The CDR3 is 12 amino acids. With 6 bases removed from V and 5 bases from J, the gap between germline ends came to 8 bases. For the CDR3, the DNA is TGTGCCAGCAGCTGGAGCGATCAGCCCCAGCATTTT. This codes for CASSWSDQPQHF.

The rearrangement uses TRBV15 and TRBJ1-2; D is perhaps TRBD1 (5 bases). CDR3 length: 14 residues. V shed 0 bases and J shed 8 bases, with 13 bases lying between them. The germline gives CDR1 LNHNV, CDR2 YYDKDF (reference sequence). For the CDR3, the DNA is TGTGCCACCAGCAGAGATCGCAGGGAAGGAGGCTACACCTTC. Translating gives CATSRDRREGGYTF.

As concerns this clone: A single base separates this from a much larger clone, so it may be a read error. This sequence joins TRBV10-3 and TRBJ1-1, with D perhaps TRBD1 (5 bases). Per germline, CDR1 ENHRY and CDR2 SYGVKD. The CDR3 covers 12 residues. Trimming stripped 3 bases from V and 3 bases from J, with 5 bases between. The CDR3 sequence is CAISDRDTEAFF. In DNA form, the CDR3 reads TGTGCCATCAGTGACAGGGACACTGAAGCTTTCTTT.

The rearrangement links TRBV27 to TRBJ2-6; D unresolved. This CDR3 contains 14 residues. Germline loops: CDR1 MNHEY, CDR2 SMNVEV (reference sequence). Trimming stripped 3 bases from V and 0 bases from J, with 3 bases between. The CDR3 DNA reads TGTGCCAGCAGTTTCTACTCTGGGGCCAACGTCCTGACTTTC. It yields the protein CASSFYSGANVLTF.

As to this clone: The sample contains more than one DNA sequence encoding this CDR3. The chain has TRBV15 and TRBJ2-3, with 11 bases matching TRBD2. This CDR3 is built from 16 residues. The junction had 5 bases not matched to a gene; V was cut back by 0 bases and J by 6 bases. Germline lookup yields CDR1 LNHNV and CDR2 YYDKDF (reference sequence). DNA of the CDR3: TGTGCCACCAGCAGAGATCTAGCGGGAGGAACGGATACGCAGTATTTT. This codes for CATSRDLAGGTDTQYF.

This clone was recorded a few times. CDR3 sequence reads: CASRLAGDTYEQYF. For the CDR3, the DNA is TGTGCCAGCCGACTAGCGGGAGACACCTACGAGCAGTACTTC. The chain joins TRBV28 to TRBJ2-7, with 12 bases that match TRBD2. The CDR3 has 14 residues. The J segment lost 2 bases and the V segment lost 8 bases, leaving 4 bases of the junction unmatched. Germline CDR1 is MDHEN and CDR2 is SYDVKM.

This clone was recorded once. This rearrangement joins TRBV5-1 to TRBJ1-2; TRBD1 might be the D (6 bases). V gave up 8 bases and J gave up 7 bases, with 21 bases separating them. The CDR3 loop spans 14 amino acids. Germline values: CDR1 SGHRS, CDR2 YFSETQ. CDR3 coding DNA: TGCGCCAGTCGTGGTCCATACAGGGAAGGTGGCTACACCTTC. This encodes CASRGPYREGGYTF. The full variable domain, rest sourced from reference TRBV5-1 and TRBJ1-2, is KAGVTQTPRYLIKTRGQQVTLSCSPISGHRSVSWYQQTPGQGLQFLFEYFSETQRNKGNFPGRFSGRQFSNSRSEMNVSTLELGDSALYLCASRGPYREGGYTFGSGTRLTVV.

The DNA of the CDR3 is TGTGCCAGCAGCTTTCGTGGGCTAGCCGGAGGGGATACGCAGTATTTT. Its translation: CASSFRGLAGGDTQYF. This sequence joins TRBV7-6 and TRBJ2-3; the D gene is possibly TRBD2 (6 bases). The germline V gene encodes CDR1 SGHVS and CDR2 FNYEAQ. With 3 bases removed from V and 6 bases from J, the gap between germline ends came to 19 bases. This CDR3 region has 16 residues.

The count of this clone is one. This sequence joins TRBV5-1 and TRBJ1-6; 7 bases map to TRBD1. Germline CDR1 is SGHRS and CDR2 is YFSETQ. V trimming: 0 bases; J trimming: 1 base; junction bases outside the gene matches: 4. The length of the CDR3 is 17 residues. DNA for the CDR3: TGCGCCAGCAGCTTGGAAGGCAGGGGGTCCTATAATTCACCCCTCCACTTT. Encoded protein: CASSLEGRGSYNSPLHF.

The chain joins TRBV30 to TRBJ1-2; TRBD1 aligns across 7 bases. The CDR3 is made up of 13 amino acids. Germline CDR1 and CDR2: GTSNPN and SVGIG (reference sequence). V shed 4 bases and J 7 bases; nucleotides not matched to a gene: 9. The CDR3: CAWNPTGFGGYTF. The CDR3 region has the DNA TGTGCCTGGAACCCGACAGGGTTCGGTGGCTACACCTTC.

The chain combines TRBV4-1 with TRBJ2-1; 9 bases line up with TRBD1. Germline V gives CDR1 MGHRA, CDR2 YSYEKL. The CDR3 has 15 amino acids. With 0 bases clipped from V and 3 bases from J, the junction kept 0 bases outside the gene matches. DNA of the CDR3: TGCGCCAGCAGCCAAGAGGACAGGGGCTACAATGAGCAGTTCTTC. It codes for CASSQEDRGYNEQFF.

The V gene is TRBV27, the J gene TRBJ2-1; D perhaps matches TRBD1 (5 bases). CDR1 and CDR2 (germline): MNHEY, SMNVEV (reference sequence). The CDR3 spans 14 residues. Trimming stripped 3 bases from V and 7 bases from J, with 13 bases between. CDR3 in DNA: TGTGCCAGCAGTTTCCCAGGGAATCTAAATGAGCAGTTCTTC. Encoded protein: CASSFPGNLNEQFF.

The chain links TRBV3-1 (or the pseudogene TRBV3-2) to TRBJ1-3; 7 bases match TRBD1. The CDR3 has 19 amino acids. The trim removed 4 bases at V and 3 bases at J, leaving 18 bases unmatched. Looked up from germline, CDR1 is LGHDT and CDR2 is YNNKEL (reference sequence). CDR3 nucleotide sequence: TGTGCCAGCAGCCGCGACTATTCCGGGACAGTCGATTATGGAAACACCATATATTTT. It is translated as CASSRDYSGTVDYGNTIYF.

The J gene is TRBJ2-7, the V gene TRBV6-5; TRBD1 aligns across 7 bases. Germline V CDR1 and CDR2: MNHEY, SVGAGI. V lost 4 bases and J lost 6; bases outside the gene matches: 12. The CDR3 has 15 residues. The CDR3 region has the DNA TGTGCCAGCAGTTTCCGGACAGGCTTTATTCTCGAGCAGTACTTC. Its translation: CASSFRTGFILEQYF.

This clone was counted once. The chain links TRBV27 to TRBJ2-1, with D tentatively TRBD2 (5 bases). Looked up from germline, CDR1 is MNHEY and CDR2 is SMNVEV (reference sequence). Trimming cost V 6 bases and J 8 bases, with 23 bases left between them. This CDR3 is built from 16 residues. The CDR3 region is CASRPTVRARQHEQFF. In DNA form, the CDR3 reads TGTGCCAGCAGACCTACCGTGCGGGCCCGGCAACATGAGCAGTTCTTC.

CDR3 sequence: CASSPPTGGRAGETQYF. CDR3 in DNA: TGTGCCAGCTCACCACCGACGGGCGGGAGGGCCGGAGAGACCCAGTACTTC. V gene TRBV18 combines with J gene TRBJ2-5, with 9 nucleotides matching TRBD2. Germline CDR1 and CDR2: KGHSH and LQKENI. The CDR3 length is 17 residues. V lost 0 bases to trimming and J lost 4 bases; unmatched junction nucleotides: 9.

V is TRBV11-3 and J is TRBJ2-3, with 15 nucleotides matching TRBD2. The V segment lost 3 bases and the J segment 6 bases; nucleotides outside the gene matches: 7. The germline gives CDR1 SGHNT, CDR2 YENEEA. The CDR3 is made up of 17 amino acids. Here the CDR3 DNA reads TGTGCCAGCAGCTTGGGGAACGGACTAGCGGGGGGGGATACGCAGTATTTT. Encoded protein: CASSLGNGLAGGDTQYF. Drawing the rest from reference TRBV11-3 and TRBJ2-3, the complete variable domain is EAGVVQSPRYKIIEKKQPVAFWCNPISGHNTLYWYLQNLGQGPELLIRYENEEAVDDSQLPKDRFSAERLKGVDSTLKIQPAELGDSAVYLCASSLGNGLAGGDTQYFGPGTRLTVL.

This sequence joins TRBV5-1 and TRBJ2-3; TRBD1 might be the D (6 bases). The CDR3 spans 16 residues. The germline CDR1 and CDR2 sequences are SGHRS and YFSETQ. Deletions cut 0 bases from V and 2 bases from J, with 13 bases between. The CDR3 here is CASSLGTVWTTDTQYF. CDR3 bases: TGCGCCAGCAGCTTGGGGACAGTTTGGACCACAGATACGCAGTATTTT.

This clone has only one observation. CDR3 nucleotide sequence: TGTGCCAGCAGCTCCCAACAGGGGCAAGAGACCCAGTACTTC. It yields the protein CASSSQQGQETQYF. The J gene is TRBJ2-5, the V gene TRBV7-9, with TRBD1 matching over 7 bases. The trim removed 4 bases at V and 2 bases at J, leaving 4 bases unmatched. CDR3 size: 14 residues. Germline CDR1 reads SEHNR; CDR2 reads FQNEAQ (reference sequence).

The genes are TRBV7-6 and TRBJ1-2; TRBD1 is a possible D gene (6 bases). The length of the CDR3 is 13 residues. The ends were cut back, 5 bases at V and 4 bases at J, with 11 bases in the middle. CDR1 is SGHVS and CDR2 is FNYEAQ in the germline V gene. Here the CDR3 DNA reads TGTGCCAGCAGCACCCGAGGGGGCTATGGCTACACCTTC. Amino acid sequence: CASSTRGGYGYTF.

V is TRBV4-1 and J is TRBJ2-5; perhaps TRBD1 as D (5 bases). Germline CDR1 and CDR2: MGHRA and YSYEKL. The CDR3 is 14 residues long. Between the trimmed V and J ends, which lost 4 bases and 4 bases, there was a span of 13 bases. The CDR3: CASSPYLGRETQYF. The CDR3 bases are TGCGCCAGCAGCCCCTACTTGGGGCGAGAGACCCAGTACTTC.

The CDR3: CASSEVYGTLPYEQYF. The CDR3 DNA sequence: TGTGCCAGCAGTGAAGTATATGGGACTCTCCCCTACGAGCAGTACTTC. The chain recombines TRBV6-1 with TRBJ2-7; D is possibly TRBD2 (6 bases). This CDR3 has 16 residues. Germline V gene data show CDR1 as MNHNS and CDR2 as SASEGT. Trimming shortened V by 1 base and J by 2 bases, and 15 bases separated the two germline ends.

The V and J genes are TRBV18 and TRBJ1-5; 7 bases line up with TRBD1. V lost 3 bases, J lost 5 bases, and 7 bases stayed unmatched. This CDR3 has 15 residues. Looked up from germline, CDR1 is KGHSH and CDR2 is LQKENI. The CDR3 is CASSPAAGGHQPQHF. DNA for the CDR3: TGTGCCAGCTCACCCGCGGCAGGGGGACATCAGCCCCAGCATTTT.

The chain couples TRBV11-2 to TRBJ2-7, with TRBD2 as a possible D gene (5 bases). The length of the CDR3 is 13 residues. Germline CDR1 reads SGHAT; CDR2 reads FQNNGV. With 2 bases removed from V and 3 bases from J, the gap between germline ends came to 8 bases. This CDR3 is CASSLTSHYEQYF. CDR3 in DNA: TGTGCCAGCAGCTTAACTAGTCACTACGAGCAGTACTTC.

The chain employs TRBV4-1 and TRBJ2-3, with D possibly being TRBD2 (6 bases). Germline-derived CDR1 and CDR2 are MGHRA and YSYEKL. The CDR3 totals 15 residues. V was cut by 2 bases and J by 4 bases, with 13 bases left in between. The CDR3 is CASSQRLVRADTQYF. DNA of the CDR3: TGCGCCAGCAGCCAAAGACTAGTTCGGGCAGATACGCAGTATTTT.

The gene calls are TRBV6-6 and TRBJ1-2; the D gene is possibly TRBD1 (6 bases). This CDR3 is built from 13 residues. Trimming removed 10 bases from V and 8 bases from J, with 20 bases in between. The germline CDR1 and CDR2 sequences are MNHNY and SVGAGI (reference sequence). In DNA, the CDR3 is TGTGCCACAATCTGGCAGGGGAGCATGGGCTACACCTTC. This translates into CATIWQGSMGYTF.